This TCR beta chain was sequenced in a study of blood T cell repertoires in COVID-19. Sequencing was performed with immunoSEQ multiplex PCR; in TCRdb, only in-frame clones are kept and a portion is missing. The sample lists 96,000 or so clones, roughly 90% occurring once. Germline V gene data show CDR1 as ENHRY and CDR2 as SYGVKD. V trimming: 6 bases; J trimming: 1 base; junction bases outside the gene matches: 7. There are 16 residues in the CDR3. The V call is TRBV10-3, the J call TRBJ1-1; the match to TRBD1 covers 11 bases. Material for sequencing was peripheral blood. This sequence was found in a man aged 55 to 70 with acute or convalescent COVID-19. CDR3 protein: CAIREDRGQGNTEAFF. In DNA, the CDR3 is TGTGCCATCAGAGAGGACAGGGGGCAGGGGAACACTGAAGCTTTCTTT.